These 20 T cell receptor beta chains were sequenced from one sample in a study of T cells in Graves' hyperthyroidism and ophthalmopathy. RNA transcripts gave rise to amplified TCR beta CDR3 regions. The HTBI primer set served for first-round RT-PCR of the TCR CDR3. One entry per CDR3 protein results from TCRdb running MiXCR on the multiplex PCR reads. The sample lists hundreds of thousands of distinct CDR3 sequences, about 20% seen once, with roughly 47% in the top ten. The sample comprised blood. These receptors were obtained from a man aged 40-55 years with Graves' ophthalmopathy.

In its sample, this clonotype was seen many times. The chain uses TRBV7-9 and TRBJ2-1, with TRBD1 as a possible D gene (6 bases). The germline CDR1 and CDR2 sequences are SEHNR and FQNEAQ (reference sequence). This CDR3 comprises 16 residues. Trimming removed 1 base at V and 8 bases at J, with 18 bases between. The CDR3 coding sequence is TGTGCCAGCAGCTTAGGGGGGCGAACAGATCTCGATGAGCAGTTCTTC. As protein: CASSLGGRTDLDEQFF.

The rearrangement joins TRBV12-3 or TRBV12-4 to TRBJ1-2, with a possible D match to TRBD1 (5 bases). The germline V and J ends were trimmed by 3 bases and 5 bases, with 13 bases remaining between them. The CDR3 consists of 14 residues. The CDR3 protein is CASSLRRAIYGYTF. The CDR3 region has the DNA TGTGCCAGCAGTTTGCGCAGGGCGATATATGGCTACACCTTC.

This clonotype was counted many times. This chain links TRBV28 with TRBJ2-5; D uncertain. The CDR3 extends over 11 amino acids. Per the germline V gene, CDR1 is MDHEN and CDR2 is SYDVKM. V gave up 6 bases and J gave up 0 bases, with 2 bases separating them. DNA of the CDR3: TGTGCCAGCAGGTACCAAGAGACCCAGTACTTC. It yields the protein CASRYQETQYF.

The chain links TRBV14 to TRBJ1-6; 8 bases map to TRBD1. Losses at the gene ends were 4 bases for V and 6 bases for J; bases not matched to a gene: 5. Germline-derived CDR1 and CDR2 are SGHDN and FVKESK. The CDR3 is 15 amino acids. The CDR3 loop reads CASSPGTGRNSPLHF. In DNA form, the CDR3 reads TGTGCCAGCAGCCCAGGGACAGGCCGTAATTCACCCCTCCACTTT.

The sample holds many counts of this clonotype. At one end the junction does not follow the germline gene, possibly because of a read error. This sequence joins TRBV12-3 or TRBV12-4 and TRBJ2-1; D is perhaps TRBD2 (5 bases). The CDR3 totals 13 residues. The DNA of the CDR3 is TGTGCCAGCAGTTTAAAGGACTCCAATAAGCAGTTCTTC. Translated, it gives CASSLKDSNKQFF.

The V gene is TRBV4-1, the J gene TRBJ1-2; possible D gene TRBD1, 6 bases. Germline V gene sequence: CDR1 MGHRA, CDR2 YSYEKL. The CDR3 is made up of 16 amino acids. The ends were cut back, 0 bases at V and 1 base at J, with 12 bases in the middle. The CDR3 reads CASSQDGGAVNYGYTF. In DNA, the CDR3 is TGCGCCAGCAGCCAAGATGGGGGGGCCGTTAACTATGGCTACACCTTC.

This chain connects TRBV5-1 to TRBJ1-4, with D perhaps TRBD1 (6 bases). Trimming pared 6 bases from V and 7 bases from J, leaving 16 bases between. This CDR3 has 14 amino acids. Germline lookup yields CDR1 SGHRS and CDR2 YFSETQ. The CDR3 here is CASTTGFMGEKLFF. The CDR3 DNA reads TGCGCCAGCACCACAGGGTTCATGGGTGAAAAACTGTTTTTT.

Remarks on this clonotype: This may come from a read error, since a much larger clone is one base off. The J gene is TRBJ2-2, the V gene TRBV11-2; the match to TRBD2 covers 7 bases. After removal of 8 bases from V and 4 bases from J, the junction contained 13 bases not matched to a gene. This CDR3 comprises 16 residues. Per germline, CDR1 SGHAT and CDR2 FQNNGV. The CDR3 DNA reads TGTGCCAGCGGCAAACCGGTGGGAGGGCCCACCGGGGAGCTGTTTTTT. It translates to CASGKPVGGPTGELFF.

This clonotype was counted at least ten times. The CDR3 coding sequence is TGTGCCAGCAGCCCGCTGGGACTCCCCGCCTACGAGCAGTACTTC. This translates into CASSPLGLPAYEQYF. This sequence joins TRBV3-1 and TRBJ2-7, with D tentatively TRBD2 (6 bases). The CDR3 is made up of 15 amino acids. Trimming pared 4 bases from V and 2 bases from J, leaving 15 bases between. Germline CDR1 LGHDT, CDR2 YNNKEL (reference sequence).

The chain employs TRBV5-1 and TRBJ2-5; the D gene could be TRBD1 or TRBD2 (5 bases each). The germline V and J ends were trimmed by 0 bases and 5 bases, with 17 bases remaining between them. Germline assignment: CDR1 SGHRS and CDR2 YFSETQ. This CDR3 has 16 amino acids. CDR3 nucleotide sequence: TGCGCCAGCAGCTTGGCGGGACGTCTCGACGGGGAGACCCAGTACTTC. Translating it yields CASSLAGRLDGETQYF.

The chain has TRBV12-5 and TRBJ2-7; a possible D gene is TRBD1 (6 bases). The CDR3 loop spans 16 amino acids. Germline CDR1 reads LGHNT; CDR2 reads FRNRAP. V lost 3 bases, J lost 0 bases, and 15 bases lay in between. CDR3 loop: CASGLFGTTVSYEQYF. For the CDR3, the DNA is TGTGCTAGTGGTTTATTCGGGACAACAGTCTCCTACGAGCAGTACTTC.

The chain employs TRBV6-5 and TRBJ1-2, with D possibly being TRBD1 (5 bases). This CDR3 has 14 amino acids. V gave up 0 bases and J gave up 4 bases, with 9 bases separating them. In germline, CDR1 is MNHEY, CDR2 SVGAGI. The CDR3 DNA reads TGTGCCAGCAGTTACTCTGGGGGAAGCTATGGCTACACCTTC. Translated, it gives CASSYSGGSYGYTF.

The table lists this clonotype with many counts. The CDR3 reads CASSPGLAGGRIEQYF. The CDR3 bases are TGTGCCAGCAGCCCCGGACTAGCGGGAGGTCGGATCGAGCAGTACTTC. V is TRBV28 and J is TRBJ2-7, with 14 bases lining up with TRBD2. Germline V gene data show CDR1 as MDHEN and CDR2 as SYDVKM. V shed 6 bases and J 6 bases; nucleotides not matched to a gene: 10. The CDR3 spans 16 residues.

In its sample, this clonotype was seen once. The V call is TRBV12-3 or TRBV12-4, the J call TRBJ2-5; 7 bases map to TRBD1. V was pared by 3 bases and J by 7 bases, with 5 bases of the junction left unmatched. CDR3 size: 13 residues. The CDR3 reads CASSFGQVGTQYF. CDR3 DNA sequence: TGTGCCAGCAGTTTCGGACAGGTGGGGACCCAGTACTTC.

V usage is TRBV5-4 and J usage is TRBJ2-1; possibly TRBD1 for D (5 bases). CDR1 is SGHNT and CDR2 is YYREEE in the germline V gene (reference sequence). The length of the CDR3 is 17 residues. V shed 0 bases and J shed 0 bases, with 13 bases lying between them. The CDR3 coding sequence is TGTGCCAGCAGCTTGGGCCAAGTCGACAGCTCCTACAATGAGCAGTTCTTC. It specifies CASSLGQVDSSYNEQFF. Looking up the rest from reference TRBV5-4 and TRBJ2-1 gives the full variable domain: ETGVTQSPTHLIKTRGQQVTLRCSSQSGHNTVSWYQQALGQGPQFIFQYYREEENGRGNFPPRFSGLQFPNYSSELNVNALELDDSALYLCASSLGQVDSSYNEQFFGPGTRLTVL.

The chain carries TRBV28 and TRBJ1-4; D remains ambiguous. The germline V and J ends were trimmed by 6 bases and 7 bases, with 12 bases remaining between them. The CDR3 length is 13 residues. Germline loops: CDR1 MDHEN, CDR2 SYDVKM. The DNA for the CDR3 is TGTGCCAGCAGCGGGTCCGGGCCTGAAAAACTGTTTTTT. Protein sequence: CASSGSGPEKLFF.

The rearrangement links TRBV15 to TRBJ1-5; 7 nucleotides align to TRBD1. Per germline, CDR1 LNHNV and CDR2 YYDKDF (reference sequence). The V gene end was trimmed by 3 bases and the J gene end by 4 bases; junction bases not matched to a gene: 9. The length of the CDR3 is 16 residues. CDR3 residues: CATSSPFRQGNQPQHF. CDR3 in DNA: TGTGCCACCAGCAGCCCATTTAGACAGGGAAATCAGCCCCAGCATTTT.

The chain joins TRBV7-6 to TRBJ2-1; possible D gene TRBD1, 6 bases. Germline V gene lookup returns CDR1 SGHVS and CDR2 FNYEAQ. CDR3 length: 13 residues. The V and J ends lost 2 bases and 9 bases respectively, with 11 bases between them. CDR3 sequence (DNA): TGTGCCAGCAGCTTAATTCAGGGGAGTGAGCAGTTCTTC. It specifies CASSLIQGSEQFF.

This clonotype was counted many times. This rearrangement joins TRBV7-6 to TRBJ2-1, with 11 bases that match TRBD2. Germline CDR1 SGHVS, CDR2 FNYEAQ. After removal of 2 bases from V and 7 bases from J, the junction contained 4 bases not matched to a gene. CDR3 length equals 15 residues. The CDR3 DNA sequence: TGTGCCAGCAGCTTATTAGCGGGGGGGCGGAATGAGCAGTTCTTC. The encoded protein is CASSLLAGGRNEQFF.

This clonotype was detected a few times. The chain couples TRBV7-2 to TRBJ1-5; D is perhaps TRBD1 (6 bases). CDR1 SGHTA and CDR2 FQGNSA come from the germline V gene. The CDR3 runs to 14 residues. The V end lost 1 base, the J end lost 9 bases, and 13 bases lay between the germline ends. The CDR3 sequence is CASSLGRGHRPQHF. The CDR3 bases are TGTGCCAGCAGCTTAGGCAGGGGCCACAGGCCCCAGCATTTT.